This T cell receptor beta chain was obtained from a study of blood T cell repertoires in COVID-19. On the study more broadly: Acute and convalescent COVID-19 samples came from the United States, Italy and Spain. From T cells, B-cell-depleted T cells, or PBMCs came the material, which was cDNA or gDNA.

Authors' data handling: Nucleated cell counts were estimated from reference gene primer amplification. Libraries were prepared by immunoSEQ multiplex PCR; TCRdb keeps only in-frame clonotypes and omits some of them. From that table come the V and J calls and clone size; the DNA was used to work out D and trimming. The repertoire holds about 300,000 clones, roughly 80% seen once, with approximately 9% in the top ten. This CDR3 has 13 amino acids. The V gene lost 2 bases and the J gene lost 4 bases, with 8 bases spanning the gap. Germline V gene sequence: CDR1 SGHTA, CDR2 FQGTGA. The chain carries TRBV7-3 and TRBJ1-1, with unresolved D. The TCR comes from a woman between 45 and 60 years old who had recovered from COVID-19. The sequenced sample was peripheral blood. The CDR3 reads CASSLQEGTEAFF. The CDR3 nucleotides read TGTGCCAGCAGCTTACAGGAGGGCACTGAAGCTTTCTTT.